The text below deals with one T cell receptor beta chain. Using immunoSEQ multiplex PCR, the repertoire was profiled, and TCRdb retains in-frame clones only, with some absent. The sample records 35,000 to 55,000 clones, around 87% being singletons. The data stem from a study of blood T cell repertoires in COVID-19. Study as a whole: Material from acute and convalescent COVID-19 was sourced from the United States, Italy and Spain. PBMCs, B-cell-depleted T cells, or T cells provided the cDNA or gDNA that made up the material.

Trimming removed 6 bases at V and 0 bases at J, with 20 bases between. CDR1 and CDR2 (germline): SNHLY, FYNNEI. This CDR3 spans 17 amino acids. This receptor was obtained from a human donor in a cohort sampled during active COVID-19. Material: peripheral blood. This sequence joins TRBV2 and TRBJ1-1; perhaps TRBD1 as D (5 bases). CDR3 sequence reads: CASRQTQTTELNTEAFF. The CDR3 bases are TGTGCCAGCAGACAAACTCAGACGACAGAACTGAACACTGAAGCTTTCTTT.